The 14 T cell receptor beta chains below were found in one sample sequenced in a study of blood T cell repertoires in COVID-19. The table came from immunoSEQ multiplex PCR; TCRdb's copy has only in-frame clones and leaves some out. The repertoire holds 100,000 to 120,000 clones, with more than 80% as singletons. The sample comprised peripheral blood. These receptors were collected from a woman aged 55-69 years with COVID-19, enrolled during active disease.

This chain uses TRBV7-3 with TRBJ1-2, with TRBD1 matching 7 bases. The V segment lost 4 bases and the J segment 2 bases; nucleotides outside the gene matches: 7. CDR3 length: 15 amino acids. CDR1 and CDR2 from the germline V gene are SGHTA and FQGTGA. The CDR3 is CASSSRTGANYGYTF. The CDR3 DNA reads TGTGCCAGCAGCTCCCGAACAGGGGCCAACTATGGCTACACCTTC.

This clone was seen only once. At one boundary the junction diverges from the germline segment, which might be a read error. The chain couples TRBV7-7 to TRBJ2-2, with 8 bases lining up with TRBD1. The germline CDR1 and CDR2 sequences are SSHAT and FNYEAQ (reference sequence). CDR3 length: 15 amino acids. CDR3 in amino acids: CASSSGQANTGELFF. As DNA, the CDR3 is TGTGCTAGCAGCTCGGGACAGGCGAACACCGGGGAGCTGTTTTTT.

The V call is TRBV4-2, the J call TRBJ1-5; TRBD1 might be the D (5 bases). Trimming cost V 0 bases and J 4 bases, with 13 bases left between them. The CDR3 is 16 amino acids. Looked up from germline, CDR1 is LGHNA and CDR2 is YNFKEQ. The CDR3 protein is CASSQDIPAGNQPQHF. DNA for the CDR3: TGTGCCAGCAGCCAAGATATTCCCGCAGGGAATCAGCCCCAGCATTTT.

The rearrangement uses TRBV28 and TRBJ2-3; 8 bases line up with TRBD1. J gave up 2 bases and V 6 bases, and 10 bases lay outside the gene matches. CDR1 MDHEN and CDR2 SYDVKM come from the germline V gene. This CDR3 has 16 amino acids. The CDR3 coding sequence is TGTGCCAGCAGCCTGGACAGGGCCTCCTACACAGATACGCAGTATTTT. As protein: CASSLDRASYTDTQYF.

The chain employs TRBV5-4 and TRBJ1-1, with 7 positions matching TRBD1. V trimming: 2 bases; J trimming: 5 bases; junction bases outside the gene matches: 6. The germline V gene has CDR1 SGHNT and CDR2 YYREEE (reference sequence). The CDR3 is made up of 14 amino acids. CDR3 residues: CASSFGQGGTEAFF. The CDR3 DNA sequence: TGTGCCAGCAGCTTCGGGCAGGGGGGTACTGAAGCTTTCTTT.

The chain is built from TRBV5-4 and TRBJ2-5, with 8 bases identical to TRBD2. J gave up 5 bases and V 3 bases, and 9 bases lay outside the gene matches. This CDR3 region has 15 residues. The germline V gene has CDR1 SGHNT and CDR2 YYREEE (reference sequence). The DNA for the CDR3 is TGTGCCAGCAGCTATCTCAACGGGGGGGTGGAGACCCAGTACTTC. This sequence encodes CASSYLNGGVETQYF.

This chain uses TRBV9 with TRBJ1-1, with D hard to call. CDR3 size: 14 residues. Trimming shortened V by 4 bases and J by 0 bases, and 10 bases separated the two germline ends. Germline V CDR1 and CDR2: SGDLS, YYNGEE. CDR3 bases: TGTGCCAGCAGCCTCGGACTGATGAACACTGAAGCTTTCTTT. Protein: CASSLGLMNTEAFF.

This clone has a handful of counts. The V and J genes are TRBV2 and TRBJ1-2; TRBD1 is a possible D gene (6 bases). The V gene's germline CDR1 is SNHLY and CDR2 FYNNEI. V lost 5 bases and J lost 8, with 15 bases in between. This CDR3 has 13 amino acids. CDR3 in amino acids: CASSRDTTGGYTF. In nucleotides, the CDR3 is TGTGCCAGCAGTCGGGACACCACGGGGGGCTACACCTTC.

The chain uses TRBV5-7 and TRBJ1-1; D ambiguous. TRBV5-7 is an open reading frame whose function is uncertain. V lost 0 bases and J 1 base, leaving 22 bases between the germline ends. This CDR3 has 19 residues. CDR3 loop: CASSLAPWLVAHGNTEAFF. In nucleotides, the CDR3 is TGTGCCAGCAGCTTGGCCCCCTGGCTGGTCGCACATGGGAACACTGAAGCTTTCTTT.

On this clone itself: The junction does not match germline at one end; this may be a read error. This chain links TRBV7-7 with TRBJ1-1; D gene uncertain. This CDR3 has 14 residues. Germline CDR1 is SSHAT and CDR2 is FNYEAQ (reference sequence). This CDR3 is CASSPQPGDTEAFF. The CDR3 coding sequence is TGTGCTAGCAGCCCCCAACCAGGTGACACTGAAGCTTTCTTT. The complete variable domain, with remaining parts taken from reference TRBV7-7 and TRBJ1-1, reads GAGVSQSPRYKVTKRGQDVTLRCDPISSHATLYWYQQALGQGPEFLTYFNYEAQPDKSGLPSDRFSAERPEGSISTLTIQRTEQRDSAMYRCASSPQPGDTEAFFGQGTRLTVV.

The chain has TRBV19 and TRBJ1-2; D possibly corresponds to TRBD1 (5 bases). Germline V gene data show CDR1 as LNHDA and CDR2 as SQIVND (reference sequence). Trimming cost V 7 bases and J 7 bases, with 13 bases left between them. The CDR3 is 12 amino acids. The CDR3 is CASTPGGIGYTF. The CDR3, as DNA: TGTGCCAGTACCCCCGGGGGTATTGGCTACACCTTC.

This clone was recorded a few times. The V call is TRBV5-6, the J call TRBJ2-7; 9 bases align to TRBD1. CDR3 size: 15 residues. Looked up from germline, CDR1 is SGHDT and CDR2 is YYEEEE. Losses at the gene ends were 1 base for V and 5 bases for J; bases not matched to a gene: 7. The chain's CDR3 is CASSLYTGGPNEQYF. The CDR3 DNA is TGTGCCAGCAGCTTGTATACAGGGGGCCCGAACGAGCAGTACTTC.

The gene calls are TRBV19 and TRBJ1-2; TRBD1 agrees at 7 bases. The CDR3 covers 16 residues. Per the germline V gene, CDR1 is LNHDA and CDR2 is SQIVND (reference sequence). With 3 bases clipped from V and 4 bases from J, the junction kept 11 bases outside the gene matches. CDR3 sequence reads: CASSILEDRPRYGYTF. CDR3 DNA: TGTGCCAGTAGTATTTTGGAGGACAGGCCTCGCTATGGCTACACCTTC.

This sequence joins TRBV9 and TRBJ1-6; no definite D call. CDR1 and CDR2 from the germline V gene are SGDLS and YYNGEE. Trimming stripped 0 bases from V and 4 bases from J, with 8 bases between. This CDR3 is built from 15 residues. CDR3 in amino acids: CASSVGRDYNSPLHF. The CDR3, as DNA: TGTGCCAGCAGCGTAGGGCGGGATTATAATTCACCCCTCCACTTT.